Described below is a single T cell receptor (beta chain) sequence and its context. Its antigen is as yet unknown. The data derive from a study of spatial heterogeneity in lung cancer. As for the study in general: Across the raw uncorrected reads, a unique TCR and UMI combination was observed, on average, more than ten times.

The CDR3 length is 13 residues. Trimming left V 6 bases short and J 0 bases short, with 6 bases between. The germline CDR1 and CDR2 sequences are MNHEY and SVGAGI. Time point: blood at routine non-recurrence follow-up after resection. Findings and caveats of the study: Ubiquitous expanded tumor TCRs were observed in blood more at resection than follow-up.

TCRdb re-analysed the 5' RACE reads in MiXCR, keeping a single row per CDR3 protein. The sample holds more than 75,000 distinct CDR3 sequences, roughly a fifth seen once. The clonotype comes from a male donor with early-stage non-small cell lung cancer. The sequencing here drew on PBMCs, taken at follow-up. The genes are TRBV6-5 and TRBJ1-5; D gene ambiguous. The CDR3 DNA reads TGTGCCAGCAGGGAAAATAGCAATCAGCCCCAGCATTTT. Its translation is CASRENSNQPQHF.